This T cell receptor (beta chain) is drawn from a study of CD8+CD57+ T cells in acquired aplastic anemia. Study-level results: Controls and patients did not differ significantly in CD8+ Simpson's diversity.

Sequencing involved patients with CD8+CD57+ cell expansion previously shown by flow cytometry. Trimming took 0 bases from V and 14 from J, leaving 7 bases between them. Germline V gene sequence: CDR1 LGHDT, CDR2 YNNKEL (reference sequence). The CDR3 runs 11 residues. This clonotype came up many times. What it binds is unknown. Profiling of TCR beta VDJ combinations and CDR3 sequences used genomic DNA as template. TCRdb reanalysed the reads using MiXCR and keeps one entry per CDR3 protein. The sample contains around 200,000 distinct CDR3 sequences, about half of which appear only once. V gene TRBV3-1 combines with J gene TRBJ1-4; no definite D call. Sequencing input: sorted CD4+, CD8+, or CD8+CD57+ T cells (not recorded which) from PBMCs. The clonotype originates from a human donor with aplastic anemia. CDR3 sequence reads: CASSQDSGLFF. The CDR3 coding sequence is TGTGCCAGCAGCCAAGACTCCGGTCTGTTTTTT.